The 26 T cell receptor beta chains reported below all come from one sample, sequenced in a study of patients and donors after allogeneic stem cell transplantation. TCRdb re-derived calls from the RT-PCR reads in MiXCR, one entry per CDR3 protein. Of about a million distinct CDR3 sequences detected, roughly 18% appear once; the ten largest clones hold 5% to 6.5%. Sequences were obtained from blood, either unsorted or a sorted T cell fraction (not recorded which). All receptors derive from a human donor who was either an allogeneic HSCT recipient or a stem cell or donor lymphocyte infusion donor (not recorded which). It is not recorded whose cells these are; they may come from a transplant donor.

A few counts support this clonotype. The rearrangement joins TRBV29-1 to TRBJ2-1, with 8 bases that match TRBD2. Germline-derived CDR1 and CDR2 are SQVTM and ANQGSEA. The ends lost 5 bases at V and 3 bases at J; junction bases unmatched: 6. This CDR3 region has 14 residues. In DNA form, the CDR3 reads TGCAGCGTTTTCACTAGCGGAGACTACAATGAGCAGTTCTTC. Translated, it gives CSVFTSGDYNEQFF.

DNA of the CDR3: TGCGCCAGCAGCTTGGGGCCCTATCGGGAGCAGTACTTC. Its translation: CASSLGPYREQYF. The chain joins TRBV5-1 to TRBJ2-7; D remains unclear. Between the trimmed V and J ends, which lost 0 bases and 7 bases, there was a span of 11 bases. CDR3 length: 13 amino acids. Germline-derived CDR1 and CDR2 are SGHRS and YFSETQ.

CDR3 in amino acids: CASSFPPAQSYEQYF. CDR3 DNA: TGTGCCAGCAGTTTCCCACCCGCACAATCCTACGAGCAGTACTTC. The J gene is TRBJ2-7, the V gene TRBV6-5; D is undetermined. V lost 4 bases to trimming and J lost 1 base, with 14 bases between them. The CDR3 has 15 residues. From germline, CDR1 is MNHEY and CDR2 SVGAGI.

This clonotype was counted between two and nine times. V is TRBV3-1 and J is TRBJ2-5; 7 nucleotides agree with TRBD2. This CDR3 is built from 15 residues. The germline V gene encodes CDR1 LGHDT and CDR2 YNNKEL (reference sequence). V shed 2 bases and J 4 bases; nucleotides not matched to a gene: 7. CDR3 nucleotide sequence: TGTGCCAGCAGCCAAAGGACTAGACCTCCAGAGACCCAGTACTTC. This codes for CASSQRTRPPETQYF.

A few counts support this clonotype. The chain joins TRBV15 to TRBJ2-2; D uncertain. Looked up from germline, CDR1 is LNHNV and CDR2 is YYDKDF (reference sequence). This CDR3 has 14 amino acids. Trimming shortened V by 0 bases and J by 0 bases, and 2 bases separated the two germline ends. The CDR3 nucleotides read TGTGCCACCAGCAGAGATCCGAACACCGGGGAGCTGTTTTTT. This gives the protein CATSRDPNTGELFF.

The chain has TRBV12-3 or TRBV12-4 and TRBJ1-1, with 8 bases fitting TRBD1. The trim removed 3 bases at V and 4 bases at J, leaving 4 bases unmatched. The CDR3 consists of 14 residues. Written as DNA, the CDR3 is TGTGCCAGCAGTTTCTGGGGACAGGCCACTGAAGCTTTCTTT. Translated, it gives CASSFWGQATEAFF.

V is TRBV7-2 and J is TRBJ2-1; 10 nucleotides match TRBD1. CDR3 size: 14 residues. Germline lookup yields CDR1 SGHTA and CDR2 FQGNSA. With 5 bases clipped from V and 9 bases from J, the junction kept 7 bases outside the gene matches. Here the CDR3 DNA reads TGTGCCAGCAGCATCTGGACAGGGGGGAGTGAGCAGTTCTTC. Translated, it gives CASSIWTGGSEQFF.

The chain joins TRBV30 to TRBJ2-7; D unresolved. This CDR3 contains 14 residues. The germline V gene encodes CDR1 GTSNPN and CDR2 SVGIG (reference sequence). V was shortened by 0 bases and J by 10 bases, with 19 bases between the two germline ends. The CDR3 loop reads CAWSVSDQTNSQYF. CDR3 in DNA: TGTGCCTGGAGTGTTAGTGATCAGACCAACAGCCAGTACTTC.

This clonotype has just a few counts. J is TRBJ2-5 and V is TRBV7-6, with D perhaps being TRBD1 or TRBD2 (5 bases each). Germline assignment: CDR1 SGHVS and CDR2 FNYEAQ. The CDR3 covers 14 residues. Between the trimmed V and J ends, which lost 6 bases and 7 bases, there was a span of 18 bases. Here the CDR3 reads CASSPTGPASTQYF. DNA of the CDR3: TGTGCCAGCAGTCCAACGGGACCCGCTTCGACCCAGTACTTC. Complete variable domain (other parts from reference TRBV7-6 and TRBJ2-5): GAGVSQSPRYKVTKRGQDVALRCDPISGHVSLYWYRQALGQGPEFLTYFNYEAQQDKSGLPNDRFSAERPEGSISTLTIQRTEQRDSAMYRCASSPTGPASTQYFGPGTRLLVL.

The V call is TRBV5-5, the J call TRBJ1-4, with no clear D. V was trimmed by 4 bases and J by 6 bases, leaving 13 bases between them. Germline V gene lookup returns CDR1 SGHKS and CDR2 YYEKEE (reference sequence). The CDR3 runs to 14 residues. CDR3 loop: CASSGGTGDEKLFF. CDR3 DNA: TGTGCCAGCAGCGGAGGTACGGGTGATGAAAAACTGTTTTTT.

This chain uses TRBV7-3 with TRBJ2-3; a weak D match, TRBD1 (6 bases). Trimming took off 2 bases at V and 1 base at J, with 13 bases between the two ends. There are 16 residues in the CDR3. Looked up from germline, CDR1 is SGHTA and CDR2 is FQGTGA. The CDR3 here is CASSLGRGAGTDTQYF. For the CDR3, the DNA is TGTGCCAGCAGCTTAGGCAGGGGCGCAGGCACAGATACGCAGTATTTT.

The chain links TRBV20-1 to TRBJ2-1; D gene uncertain. CDR3 size: 16 residues. Trimming left V 0 bases short and J 3 bases short, with 15 bases between. Germline V gene sequence: CDR1 DFQATT, CDR2 SNEGSKA (reference sequence). CDR3 bases: TGCAGTGCTAGAGATGTGGTCGGTAGCTTCTACAATGAGCAGTTCTTC. Translating it yields CSARDVVGSFYNEQFF.

This clonotype was seen many times. The CDR3 reads CASSLGTGGRRGELFF. Here the CDR3 DNA reads TGTGCCAGCAGTTTAGGGACAGGGGGCCGGAGGGGGGAGCTGTTTTTT. The gene calls are TRBV12-3 or TRBV12-4 and TRBJ2-2, with 11 nucleotides matching TRBD1. V shed 1 base and J 8 bases; nucleotides not matched to a gene: 6. The CDR3 is 16 residues long.

The rearrangement joins TRBV20-1 to TRBJ1-2; 7 nucleotides match TRBD1. The V gene's germline CDR1 is DFQATT and CDR2 SNEGSKA (reference sequence). There are 12 residues in the CDR3. V lost 4 bases and J lost 4; bases outside the gene matches: 3. Here the CDR3 reads CSAIRDSYGYTF. In DNA form, the CDR3 reads TGCAGTGCTATCCGGGACAGCTATGGCTACACCTTC.

This clonotype occurred a few times. This chain joins TRBV6-1 and TRBJ1-2; no reliable D call. The V gene lost 9 bases and the J gene lost 4 bases, with 15 bases spanning the gap. This CDR3 is built from 13 residues. Germline CDR1 MNHNS, CDR2 SASEGT. The CDR3 here is CASFYPLGYGYTF. For the CDR3, the DNA is TGTGCCAGTTTCTACCCCCTTGGCTATGGCTACACCTTC.

The chain uses TRBV7-8 and TRBJ2-1, with 13 bases aligning to TRBD2. This CDR3 region has 20 residues. J lost 0 bases, V lost 3 bases, and 11 bases had no gene match. Germline CDR1 and CDR2: SGHVS and FQNEAQ. The CDR3: CASSLRTSGRSSSSYNEQFF. In DNA form, the CDR3 reads TGTGCCAGCAGCTTGAGGACTAGCGGGAGATCGTCCAGCTCCTACAATGAGCAGTTCTTC. Full variable domain (outside the CDR3, taken from reference TRBV7-8 and TRBJ2-1): GAGVSQSPRYKVAKRGQDVALRCDPISGHVSLFWYQQALGQGPEFLTYFQNEAQLDKSGLPSDRFFAERPEGSVSTLKIQRTQQEDSAVYLCASSLRTSGRSSSSYNEQFFGPGTRLTVL.

CDR3 amino acids: CASSIDRTATELFF. The CDR3 DNA reads as TGTGCCAGTAGTATAGACCGGACGGCCACCGAGCTGTTTTTT. The chain combines TRBV19 with TRBJ2-2; D is undetermined. The CDR3 is 14 amino acids. The V end was cut by 0 bases, the J end by 11 bases, with 13 bases between. Germline V CDR1 and CDR2: LNHDA, SQIVND (reference sequence).

The rearrangement joins TRBV4-1 to TRBJ2-2; D perhaps matches TRBD1 (6 bases). V lost 0 bases and J lost 2, with 19 bases in between. The CDR3 loop spans 19 amino acids. Germline CDR1 and CDR2: MGHRA and YSYEKL. CDR3 amino acids: CASSQDQDRSRGNTGELFF. In DNA, the CDR3 is TGCGCCAGCAGCCAAGATCAGGATCGGAGCAGGGGCAACACCGGGGAGCTGTTTTTT.

This clonotype was counted a few times. The chain couples TRBV9 to TRBJ2-3; 9 nucleotides line up with TRBD2. The germline gives CDR1 SGDLS, CDR2 YYNGEE. The J segment lost 4 bases and the V segment lost 2 bases, leaving 5 bases of the junction unmatched. The CDR3 runs 15 residues. The chain's CDR3 is CASSVVAGAPDTQYF. The CDR3 nucleotides are TGTGCCAGCAGCGTTGTAGCGGGGGCCCCAGATACGCAGTATTTT.

This clonotype was seen more than once but under ten times. The chain joins TRBV30 to TRBJ2-3; D is unclear. CDR1 and CDR2 (germline): GTSNPN, SVGIG (reference sequence). With 6 bases removed from V and 1 base from J, the gap between germline ends came to 8 bases. The CDR3 is 12 amino acids. This CDR3 is CACGWGTDTQYF. DNA of the CDR3: TGTGCCTGCGGGTGGGGCACAGATACGCAGTATTTT.

This clonotype was seen a few times. CDR3 in amino acids: CASSERIGLAKNIQYF. CDR3 bases: TGTGCCAGCAGTGAGCGGATAGGACTAGCCAAAAACATTCAGTACTTC. V usage is TRBV2 and J usage is TRBJ2-4; perhaps TRBD2 as D (5 bases). CDR3 length: 16 amino acids. Germline values: CDR1 SNHLY, CDR2 FYNNEI. The V gene lost 3 bases and the J gene lost 0 bases, with 12 bases spanning the gap.

The chain carries TRBV14 and TRBJ1-5, with D uncertain. The CDR3 runs to 13 residues. The germline gives CDR1 SGHDN, CDR2 FVKESK. Between the trimmed V and J ends, which lost 4 bases and 14 bases, there was a span of 18 bases. CDR3 region: CASSPQIQGPKHF. Here the CDR3 DNA reads TGTGCCAGCAGCCCTCAGATACAAGGCCCTAAGCATTTT.

This clonotype occurred a few times. The chain employs TRBV29-1 and TRBJ1-4; D remains unclear. The CDR3 is 14 amino acids. Per germline, CDR1 SQVTM and CDR2 ANQGSEA. The CDR3 nucleotides are TGCACCATCCCGGACGGCCCAACTAATGAAAAACTGTTTTTT. Encoded protein: CTIPDGPTNEKLFF.

CDR3 amino acids: CASSYPPGEVPNYGYTF. Here the CDR3 DNA reads TGTGCCAGCAGCTACCCGCCTGGGGAGGTCCCTAACTATGGCTACACCTTC. J is TRBJ1-2 and V is TRBV3-1; D remains ambiguous. With 5 bases removed from V and 0 bases from J, the gap between germline ends came to 19 bases. Per germline, CDR1 LGHDT and CDR2 YNNKEL (reference sequence). The CDR3 has 17 residues.

The chain couples TRBV10-3 to TRBJ2-2; TRBD1 agrees at 9 bases. Germline assignment: CDR1 ENHRY and CDR2 SYGVKD. The ends lost 4 bases at V and 5 bases at J; junction bases unmatched: 5. The CDR3 sequence is 15 residues long. CDR3 DNA: TGTGCCATCAGTGGCGGGACAGGGTATACCGGGGAGCTGTTTTTT. Amino acid sequence: CAISGGTGYTGELFF.

This chain's CDR3 is CASSYSSRGFGTGELFF. As DNA, the CDR3 is TGTGCCAGCAGTTACTCGAGTAGAGGGTTTGGCACCGGGGAGCTGTTTTTT. The chain links TRBV6-5 to TRBJ2-2; maybe TRBD2 (5 bases). V gave up 0 bases and J gave up 4 bases, with 15 bases separating them. Germline assignment: CDR1 MNHEY and CDR2 SVGAGI. The CDR3 runs 17 residues.